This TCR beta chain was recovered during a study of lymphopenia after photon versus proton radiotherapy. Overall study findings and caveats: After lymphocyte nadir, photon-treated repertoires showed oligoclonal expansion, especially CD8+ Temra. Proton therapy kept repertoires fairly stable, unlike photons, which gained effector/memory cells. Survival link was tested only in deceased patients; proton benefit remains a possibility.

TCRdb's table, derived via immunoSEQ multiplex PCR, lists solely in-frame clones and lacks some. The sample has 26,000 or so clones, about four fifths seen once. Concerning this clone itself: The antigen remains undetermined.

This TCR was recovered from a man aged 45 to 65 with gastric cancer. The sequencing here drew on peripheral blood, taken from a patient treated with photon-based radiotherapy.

The CDR3 DNA follows: TGTGCCTGGAGTTTTAGACAGGGCGAAGGGAACACTGAAGCTTTCTTT. Its translation: CAWSFRQGEGNTEAFF. The rearrangement joins TRBV30 to TRBJ1-1; 7 bases agree with TRBD1. Per the germline V gene, CDR1 is GTSNPN and CDR2 is SVGIG (reference sequence). The CDR3 consists of 16 residues. The J segment lost 1 base and the V segment lost 2 bases, leaving 10 bases of the junction unmatched.